What follows is one TCR beta chain and its context. As yet, its antigen is unknown. The sample is drawn from a study of T cell responses to AZD1222 COVID-19 vaccine. Study summary: Second-dose groups at about 4 or about 12 weeks were pooled.

Study findings and constraints: Nearly half of spike-specific TCRs reportedly target variant regions that are unmutated in the B.1.351 and B.1.1.7 variants. When two AZD1222 doses had been given, Spike-specific TCR breadth and depth rose.

Some clones are missing from TCRdb's copy, which holds only in-frame ones; the method was immunoSEQ multiplex PCR. The data show under 130,000 clones, around nine tenths seen once. Sequences were derived from peripheral blood, sampled on day 0 of AZD1222 vaccination. This TCR was recovered from an adult in good health.

As DNA, the CDR3 is TGTGCCAGCAGTGAATTATTTTCCTCTGGAAACACCATATATTTT. It yields the protein CASSELFSSGNTIYF. The genes are TRBV2 and TRBJ1-3; D unclear. V lost 2 bases, J lost 0 bases, and 8 bases lay in between. CDR1 is SNHLY and CDR2 is FYNNEI in the germline V gene. This CDR3 spans 15 amino acids.